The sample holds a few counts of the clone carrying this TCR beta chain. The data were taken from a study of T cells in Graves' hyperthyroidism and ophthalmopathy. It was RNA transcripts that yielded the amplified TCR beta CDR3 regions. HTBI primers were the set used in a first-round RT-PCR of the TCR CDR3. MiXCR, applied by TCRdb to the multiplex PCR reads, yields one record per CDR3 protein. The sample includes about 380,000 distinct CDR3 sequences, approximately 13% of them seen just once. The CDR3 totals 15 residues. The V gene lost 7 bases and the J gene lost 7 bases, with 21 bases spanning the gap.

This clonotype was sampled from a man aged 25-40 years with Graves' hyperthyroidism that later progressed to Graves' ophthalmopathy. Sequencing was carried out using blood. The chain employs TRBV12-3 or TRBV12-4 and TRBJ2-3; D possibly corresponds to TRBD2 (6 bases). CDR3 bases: TGTGCCAGCACCGATATGGACTATTCTTTCTATACGCAGTATTTT. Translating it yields CASTDMDYSFYTQYF.